This T cell receptor beta chain was profiled in a study of control samples from healthy donors and cancer patients. TCRdb keeps only in-frame clones here, not all; method: immunoSEQ multiplex PCR. This sample yields 110,000 or so clones, of which approximately 87% are seen a single time; 12% belongs to the top ten. This CDR3 has 14 residues. Germline V gene sequence: CDR1 MGHRA, CDR2 YSYEKL. V dropped 1 base and J dropped 2 bases, with 9 bases sitting between them. This chain uses TRBV4-1 with TRBJ2-7; weak D call: TRBD2 (5 bases). The sample was blood. The TCR was taken from a man aged 25-45 years in good health. CDR3 protein: CASSQAGKTYEQYF. Here the CDR3 DNA reads TGCGCCAGCAGCCAAGCGGGGAAGACCTACGAGCAGTACTTC.